These T cell receptor beta chains were read from a single sample in a study of T cell repertoires in ileal Crohn's disease. Profiling relied on immunoSEQ multiplex PCR, and the TCRdb table lists in-frame clones only, not all of them. The sample comprises roughly 6,800 clones, approximately 80% of which are singletons, and nearly 3% rests with the top ten. Sequencing was carried out using ileal tissue. Receptors originate from an adult with Crohn's disease. The conserved cysteine and the conserved F or W are not part of the CDR3 here. Each record gives: V gene, J gene, CDR3 protein.

V gene: TRBV2
J gene: TRBJ2-1
CDR3 protein: ASSEKGLAHEQF

V gene: TRBV5-1
J gene: -
CDR3 protein: ASSPGLAAYPYEQY

V gene: TRBV19
J gene: TRBJ1-3
CDR3 protein: ASSPGQGGNTIY

V gene: TRBV5-1
J gene: TRBJ1-1
CDR3 protein: ASKQGAEAF

V gene: TRBV9
J gene: TRBJ2-3
CDR3 protein: ASSPRTGFGTDTQY

V gene: TRBV28
J gene: TRBJ2-2
CDR3 protein: ATLLAGGAGELF

V gene: TRBV28
J gene: TRBJ2-3
CDR3 protein: ASKPTGGRLTDTQY

V gene: TRBV5-1
J gene: TRBJ2-7
CDR3 protein: ASSFRTGTYEQY

V gene: TRBV6-5
J gene: TRBJ1-2
CDR3 protein: ASSGRGQNYGYT

V gene: TRBV9
J gene: TRBJ2-3
CDR3 protein: ASSAQTGGARLTDTQY

V gene: TRBV30
J gene: TRBJ2-7
CDR3 protein: AWTRTGGVGEQY

V gene: TRBV15
J gene: TRBJ1-2
CDR3 protein: ATSGTNYGYT

V gene: TRBV6-6
J gene: TRBJ1-3
CDR3 protein: ASSYSGQSTGNTIY

V gene: TRBV18
J gene: TRBJ1-6
CDR3 protein: ASSLRAPGLTNSPLH

V gene: TRBV7-9
J gene: TRBJ1-1
CDR3 protein: ASSLETANTEAF

V gene: TRBV7-2
J gene: TRBJ2-1
CDR3 protein: ASSPRLPANEQF

V gene: TRBV5-4
J gene: TRBJ2-1
CDR3 protein: ASSLAPARDEQF

V gene: TRBV5-1
J gene: TRBJ2-7
CDR3 protein: ASSLAGQGYAEQY

V gene: TRBV11-2
J gene: TRBJ2-1
CDR3 protein: ASSGGRGNEQF

V gene: TRBV4-2
J gene: TRBJ2-7
CDR3 protein: ASSPSGRDSYEQY

V gene: TRBV5-6
J gene: TRBJ2-1
CDR3 protein: ASRGLAGGSSYNEQF

V gene: TRBV19
J gene: TRBJ1-5
CDR3 protein: ASSIGGVRPQH

V gene: TRBV5-4
J gene: TRBJ2-1
CDR3 protein: ASSTGTSGGSIFFNEQF

V gene: TRBV7-2
J gene: TRBJ1-3
CDR3 protein: ASSRHRGVSGNTIY

V gene: TRBV12-2
J gene: TRBJ2-2
CDR3 protein: ASRRRTWKGGELL

V gene: TRBV15
J gene: TRBJ1-5
CDR3 protein: ATSGLQGGSQPQH

V gene: TRBV9
J gene: TRBJ2-7
CDR3 protein: ASSSQGAYEQY

V gene: TRBV5-5
J gene: TRBJ2-2
CDR3 protein: ASSEGGAGLVTGELF

V gene: TRBV27
J gene: TRBJ2-2
CDR3 protein: ASSRGTGLRTGELF

V gene: TRBV11-3
J gene: TRBJ1-2
CDR3 protein: ASSLTGQGYGYT

V gene: TRBV30
J gene: TRBJ2-1
CDR3 protein: AWGRGTPSSYNEQF

V gene: TRBV19
J gene: TRBJ1-1
CDR3 protein: ASRPRTDGMNTEAF

V gene: TRBV6-5
J gene: TRBJ2-5
CDR3 protein: ASKNRGQETQY

V gene: TRBV2
J gene: TRBJ2-5
CDR3 protein: ASSEGGRGGETQY

V gene: TRBV19
J gene: TRBJ1-5
CDR3 protein: ASSSNQPQH

V gene: TRBV9
J gene: TRBJ2-1
CDR3 protein: ASSVVPGTSGRAGYNEQF

V gene: TRBV5-1
J gene: TRBJ2-6
CDR3 protein: ASSLGGLSGANALT

V gene: TRBV5-6
J gene: TRBJ1-2
CDR3 protein: ASSLGRGLDGYT

V gene: TRBV30
J gene: TRBJ1-1
CDR3 protein: AWDRGLNTEAF

V gene: TRBV18
J gene: TRBJ2-1
CDR3 protein: ASSAGQGVGEQF

V gene: TRBV5-4
J gene: TRBJ1-1
CDR3 protein: ASTTFPGGGGTEAF

V gene: TRBV7-6
J gene: TRBJ2-2
CDR3 protein: ASSPDSPKNGELF

V gene: TRBV7-2
J gene: TRBJ2-4
CDR3 protein: ASSLAGRVVGKNIQY